A selection of T cell receptor beta chains follows, all from one sample in a study of CD8+ T cells in alopecia areata. TCRdb's table, derived via immunoSEQ multiplex PCR, lists solely in-frame clones and lacks some. The table records roughly 250,000 clones, roughly two thirds of them present only once. Here the sequenced sample was CD4+ T cells sorted from blood, taken at week 0. These receptors all stem from a human donor with alopecia areata. The CDR3 runs from the conserved cysteine through the conserved F or W. A D gene is named only where the DNA matches it firmly. Clone size is given for some rows only: seen once, a few or many times, or a class if the clone is expanded.

clone_size: .; j_call: TRBJ1-6; v_call: TRBV5-1; d_call: TRBD1; cdr3_nt: TGCGCCAGCAGCTTGGGAGAGGCAGGGGGATCACCCCTCCACTTT; cdr3_aa: CASSLGEAGGSPLHF
clone_size: .; j_call: TRBJ1-1; v_call: TRBV30; d_call: .; cdr3_nt: TGTGCCTGGAGTGTTTTAACTGAAGCTTTCTTT; cdr3_aa: CAWSVLTEAFF
clone_size: once; j_call: TRBJ1-4; v_call: TRBV30; d_call: TRBD1; cdr3_nt: TGTGCCTGGAGTATACAGGGGGCCTTTGAAAAACTGTTTTTT; cdr3_aa: CAWSIQGAFEKLFF
clone_size: few; j_call: TRBJ2-3; v_call: TRBV19; d_call: .; cdr3_nt: TGTGCCAGTAGTAACCGCGGGACGCCAGATACGCAGTATTTT; cdr3_aa: CASSNRGTPDTQYF
clone_size: .; j_call: TRBJ1-2; v_call: TRBV20-1; d_call: .; cdr3_nt: TGCAGTGCACCGAGAGACTATGGCTACACCTTC; cdr3_aa: CSAPRDYGYTF
clone_size: .; j_call: TRBJ1-1; v_call: TRBV4-3; d_call: TRBD1; cdr3_nt: TGCGCCAGCAGCCACATACAGGGGGGGACTGAAGCTTTCTTT; cdr3_aa: CASSHIQGGTEAFF
clone_size: .; j_call: TRBJ2-7; v_call: TRBV18; d_call: .; cdr3_nt: TGTGCCAGCGCGGGCACGGACGTTTCCTACGAGCAGTACTTC; cdr3_aa: CASAGTDVSYEQYF
clone_size: .; j_call: TRBJ1-5; v_call: TRBV27; d_call: .; cdr3_nt: TGTGCCAGCAGTTTGAGGGATAGCAATCAGCCCCAGCATTTT; cdr3_aa: CASSLRDSNQPQHF
clone_size: few; j_call: TRBJ2-7; v_call: TRBV29-1; d_call: TRBD2; cdr3_nt: TGCAGCGTCGTGGTAGCGGGCTTCGATTACGAGCAGTACTTC; cdr3_aa: CSVVVAGFDYEQYF
clone_size: .; j_call: TRBJ2-7; v_call: TRBV6-6; d_call: .; cdr3_nt: TGTGCCAGCAGTTCCCTCCAGGGAATCGAGCAGTACTTC; cdr3_aa: CASSSLQGIEQYF
clone_size: .; j_call: TRBJ2-1; v_call: TRBV7-9; d_call: .; cdr3_nt: TGTGCCAGCAGCCCAAGGACGGATGAGCAGTTCTTC; cdr3_aa: CASSPRTDEQFF
clone_size: .; j_call: TRBJ2-1; v_call: TRBV7-3; d_call: .; cdr3_nt: TGTGCCAGCAGCCGCCTCGGGCACGCGACGAGCTCCTACAATGAGCAGTTCTTC; cdr3_aa: CASSRLGHATSSYNEQFF
clone_size: .; j_call: TRBJ2-3; v_call: TRBV29-1; d_call: TRBD2; cdr3_nt: TGCAGCGTTGGTACTAGCGGATCTCGCACAGATACGCAGTATTTT; cdr3_aa: CSVGTSGSRTDTQYF
clone_size: .; j_call: TRBJ2-7; v_call: TRBV4-1; d_call: .; cdr3_nt: TGCGCCAGCAGCCAAGATGATCGACAGTTCTACGAGCAGTACTTC; cdr3_aa: CASSQDDRQFYEQYF
clone_size: few; j_call: TRBJ2-7; v_call: TRBV15; d_call: .; cdr3_nt: TGTGCCACCAGCAGAGGTGTATACTACGAGCAGTACTTC; cdr3_aa: CATSRGVYYEQYF
clone_size: .; j_call: TRBJ1-5; v_call: TRBV12-5; d_call: .; cdr3_nt: TGTGCTAGTGGCCGCGCGGGGGCAAATCAGCCCCAGCATTTT; cdr3_aa: CASGRAGANQPQHF
clone_size: few; j_call: TRBJ1-2; v_call: TRBV5-1; d_call: TRBD1; cdr3_nt: TGCGCCAGCAGCCTTCAACACGGGACAGGGGGGAATGGCTACACCTTC; cdr3_aa: CASSLQHGTGGNGYTF
clone_size: few; j_call: TRBJ2-2; v_call: TRBV2; d_call: .; cdr3_nt: TGTGCCAGCCGGACTGACGAGCTCGGGGAGCTGTTTTTT; cdr3_aa: CASRTDELGELFF
clone_size: few; j_call: TRBJ1-2; v_call: TRBV6-5; d_call: .; cdr3_nt: TGTGCCAGCAGAGGGTTAGGGAGGGAAGGCTACACCTTC; cdr3_aa: CASRGLGREGYTF
clone_size: .; j_call: TRBJ1-1; v_call: TRBV30; d_call: .; cdr3_nt: TGTGCCTGGAGAAAAGGACGGATGAACACTGAAGCTTTCTTT; cdr3_aa: CAWRKGRMNTEAFF
clone_size: .; j_call: TRBJ2-3; v_call: TRBV27; d_call: .; cdr3_nt: TGTGCCAGCAGTTTTGGGGGGGCCACGCAGTATTTT; cdr3_aa: CASSFGGATQYF
clone_size: .; j_call: TRBJ2-2; v_call: TRBV30; d_call: .; cdr3_nt: TGTGCCTGGAATGGGGTAACCGGGGAGCTGTTTTTT; cdr3_aa: CAWNGVTGELFF
clone_size: .; j_call: TRBJ2-7; v_call: TRBV6-6; d_call: .; cdr3_nt: TGTGCCAGCAGGCACGGGCGGGACTACGAGCAGTACTTC; cdr3_aa: CASRHGRDYEQYF
clone_size: .; j_call: TRBJ2-5; v_call: TRBV19; d_call: .; cdr3_nt: TGTGCCAGTAGTATAGGAGGACAGAGTAAAGAGACCCAGTACTTC; cdr3_aa: CASSIGGQSKETQYF
clone_size: .; j_call: TRBJ1-6; v_call: TRBV5-4; d_call: TRBD1; cdr3_nt: TGTGCCAGCAGACGAAGACAGGGGAATTCACCCCTCCACTTT; cdr3_aa: CASRRRQGNSPLHF
clone_size: few; j_call: TRBJ1-2; v_call: TRBV2; d_call: TRBD1; cdr3_nt: TGTGCCAGCAGTTGGACAGGTGGCTACACCTTC; cdr3_aa: CASSWTGGYTF
clone_size: .; j_call: TRBJ1-3; v_call: TRBV30; d_call: TRBD1; cdr3_nt: TGTGCCTGGAGACGTCGGGACAGGGACTCTGGAAACACCATATATTTT; cdr3_aa: CAWRRRDRDSGNTIYF
clone_size: .; j_call: TRBJ2-2; v_call: TRBV5-1; d_call: .; cdr3_nt: TGCGCCAGCAGCTTGGACGGGGGAAGCCCCGGGGAGCTGTTTTTT; cdr3_aa: CASSLDGGSPGELFF
clone_size: .; j_call: TRBJ2-5; v_call: TRBV7-2; d_call: .; cdr3_nt: TGTGCCAGCAGCTCATCTAGGGCGGGGGAGACCCAGTACTTC; cdr3_aa: CASSSSRAGETQYF
clone_size: .; j_call: TRBJ2-5; v_call: TRBV9; d_call: TRBD2; cdr3_nt: TGTGCCAGCAGCGTAGGACTAGCGGGGGACCAAGAGACCCAGTACTTC; cdr3_aa: CASSVGLAGDQETQYF
clone_size: .; j_call: TRBJ1-5; v_call: TRBV30; d_call: .; cdr3_nt: TGTGCCTGGAGTGCCGGGGCCAGCAATCAGCCCCAGCATTTT; cdr3_aa: CAWSAGASNQPQHF
clone_size: .; j_call: TRBJ1-1; v_call: TRBV2; d_call: .; cdr3_nt: TGTGCCAGCAGTGAAGGAACTCCCGGGCAGAACACTGAAGCTTTCTTT; cdr3_aa: CASSEGTPGQNTEAFF
clone_size: .; j_call: TRBJ1-6; v_call: TRBV7-8; d_call: .; cdr3_nt: TGTGCCAGCAGCTTAGTGGATTCCCCAGGGGCGGATTATAATTCACCCCTCCACTTT; cdr3_aa: CASSLVDSPGADYNSPLHF
clone_size: once; j_call: TRBJ1-5; v_call: TRBV5-1; d_call: .; cdr3_nt: TGCGCCAGCCAACAAGGACTGTCTCTTGGGGAGCCCCAGCATTTT; cdr3_aa: CASQQGLSLGEPQHF
clone_size: .; j_call: TRBJ2-1; v_call: TRBV25-1; d_call: .; cdr3_nt: TGTGCCAGCAGGCCGGGTCCCCATTGGAATGAGCAGTTCTTC; cdr3_aa: CASRPGPHWNEQFF
clone_size: .; j_call: TRBJ2-3; v_call: TRBV5-1; d_call: .; cdr3_nt: TGCGCCAGCAGCTTGTCGACGGGGGCAGATACGCAGTATTTT; cdr3_aa: CASSLSTGADTQYF
clone_size: .; j_call: TRBJ2-5; v_call: TRBV7-8; d_call: .; cdr3_nt: TGTGCCAGCAGCTTTTCGAATTCGGTGGGGAAAGAGACCCAGTACTTC; cdr3_aa: CASSFSNSVGKETQYF
clone_size: .; j_call: TRBJ2-7; v_call: TRBV2; d_call: .; cdr3_nt: TGTGCCAGCAAGAGCGCGGGCAGCTCCTACGAGCAGTACTTC; cdr3_aa: CASKSAGSSYEQYF
clone_size: .; j_call: TRBJ2-3; v_call: TRBV5-6; d_call: TRBD2; cdr3_nt: TGTGCCAGCAGCTTGTCCAGCGGGGCGGATACGCAGTATTTT; cdr3_aa: CASSLSSGADTQYF
clone_size: few; j_call: TRBJ1-6; v_call: TRBV29-1; d_call: .; cdr3_nt: TGCAGCGGGCGAACAGGGCTAAATTCACCCCTCCACTTT; cdr3_aa: CSGRTGLNSPLHF
clone_size: .; j_call: TRBJ1-1; v_call: TRBV5-1; d_call: .; cdr3_nt: TGCGCCAGCAGCTTGGGGACAGCCCTTGAAGCTTTCTTT; cdr3_aa: CASSLGTALEAFF
clone_size: few; j_call: TRBJ1-6; v_call: TRBV5-1; d_call: TRBD1; cdr3_nt: TGCGCCAGCAGCATCGGACAGGGTAATTCACCCCTCCACTTT; cdr3_aa: CASSIGQGNSPLHF
clone_size: .; j_call: TRBJ2-6; v_call: TRBV7-3; d_call: .; cdr3_nt: TGTGCCAGTGGTAGTGGGGCCAACGTCCTGACTTTC; cdr3_aa: CASGSGANVLTF